The T cell receptor beta chain described here comes from a study of cytomegalovirus exposure and HLA in healthy donors. Study background: In an earlier analysis, some 110 million unique TCR beta sequences were found from 150 million to 200 million T cells. The study placed around 80% of its 398 genotyped donors in the Caucasian-associated ancestry cluster.

Per the germline V gene, CDR1 is MNHEY and CDR2 is SVGAGI. The junction had 8 bases not matched to a gene; V was cut back by 6 bases and J by 4 bases. The CDR3 extends over 15 amino acids. A multiplex PCR was run with 60 Vbeta primers and 13 Jbeta primers. Sequenced by immunoSEQ multiplex PCR; TCRdb stores in-frame clones only, minus some. The sample has approximately 190,000 clones, over 60% seen once. The chain links TRBV6-5 to TRBJ2-2, with 7 bases lining up with TRBD2. The sequenced material came from PBMCs. This TCR was recovered from a woman in her twenties or thirties in good health and CMV-seropositive. CDR3 sequence: CASRRLGGVTGELFF. The CDR3 DNA reads TGTGCCAGCAGACGCCTTGGGGGGGTCACCGGGGAGCTGTTTTTT.